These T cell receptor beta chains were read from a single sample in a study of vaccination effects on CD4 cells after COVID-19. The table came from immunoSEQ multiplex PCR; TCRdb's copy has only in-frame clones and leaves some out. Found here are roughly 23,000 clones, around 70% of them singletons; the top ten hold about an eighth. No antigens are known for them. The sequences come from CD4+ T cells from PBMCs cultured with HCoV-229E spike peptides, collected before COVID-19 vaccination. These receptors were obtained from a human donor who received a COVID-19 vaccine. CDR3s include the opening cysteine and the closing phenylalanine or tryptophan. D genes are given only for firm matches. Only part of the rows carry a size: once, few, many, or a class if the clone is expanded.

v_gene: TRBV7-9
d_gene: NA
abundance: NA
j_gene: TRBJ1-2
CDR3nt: TGTGCCAGCAGCTTAGCGGCAGGGATCTATGGCTACACCTTC
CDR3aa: CASSLAAGIYGYTF

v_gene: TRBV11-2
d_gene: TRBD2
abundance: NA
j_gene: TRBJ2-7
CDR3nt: TGTGCCAGCAGCTTAGTCCGGACTAGACTTTTCTCCTACGAGCAGTACTTC
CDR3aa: CASSLVRTRLFSYEQYF

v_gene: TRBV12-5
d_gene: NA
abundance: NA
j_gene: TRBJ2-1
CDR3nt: TGTGCTAGTGGTTTGGTGAGTCGGCAGAGTTCCTACAATGAGCAGTTCTTC
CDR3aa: CASGLVSRQSSYNEQFF

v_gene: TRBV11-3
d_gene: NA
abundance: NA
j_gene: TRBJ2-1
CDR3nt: TGTGCCAGCAGCTTAGAACAGGGCGGGGTAAATGAGCAGTTCTTC
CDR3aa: CASSLEQGGVNEQFF

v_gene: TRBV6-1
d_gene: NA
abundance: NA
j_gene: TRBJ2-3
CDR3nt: TGTGCCAGCAGTGCCGGGATGGGGTTCGTATCAGATACGCAGTATTTT
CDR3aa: CASSAGMGFVSDTQYF

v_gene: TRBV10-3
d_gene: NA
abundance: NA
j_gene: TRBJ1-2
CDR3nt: TGTGCCACCTCGACAACAGGCGGTGAGGACTATGGCTACACCTTC
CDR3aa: CATSTTGGEDYGYTF

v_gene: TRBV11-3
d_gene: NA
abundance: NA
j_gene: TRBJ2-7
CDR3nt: TGTGCCAGCAGCTTATCAGGCTACGAGCAGTACTTC
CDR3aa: CASSLSGYEQYF

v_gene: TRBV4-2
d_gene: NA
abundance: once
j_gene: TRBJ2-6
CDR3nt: TGTGCCAGCAGCCAAGATTTTACGGGGCCAGGGGCCAACGTCCTGACTTTC
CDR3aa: CASSQDFTGPGANVLTF

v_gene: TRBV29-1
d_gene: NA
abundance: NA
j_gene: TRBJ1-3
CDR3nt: TGCAGCGTGGCTGACAGGATTGCTGGAAACACCATATATTTT
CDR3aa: CSVADRIAGNTIYF

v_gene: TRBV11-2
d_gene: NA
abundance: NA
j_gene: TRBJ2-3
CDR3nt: TGTGCCAGCACCCGAAGCACAGATACGCAGTATTTT
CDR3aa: CASTRSTDTQYF

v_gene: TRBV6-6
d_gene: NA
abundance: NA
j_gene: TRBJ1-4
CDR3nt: TGTGCCAGCACGAGTAGGGCTGGAAATGAAAAACTGTTTTTT
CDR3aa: CASTSRAGNEKLFF

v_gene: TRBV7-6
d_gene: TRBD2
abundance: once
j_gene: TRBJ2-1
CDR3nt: TGTGCCAGCAGCTCCCTGACTAGCGGGGGGACGGGAAATGAGCAGTTCTTC
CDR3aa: CASSSLTSGGTGNEQFF

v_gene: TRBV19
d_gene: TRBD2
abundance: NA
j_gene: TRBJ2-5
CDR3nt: TGTGCCAGTAGTATACTCTCGGGGGGCCAAGAGACCCAGTACTTC
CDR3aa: CASSILSGGQETQYF

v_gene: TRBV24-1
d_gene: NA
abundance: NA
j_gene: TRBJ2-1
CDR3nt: TGTGCCACCAGTGATACAACCGGGACCAGCAATGAGCAGTTCTTC
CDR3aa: CATSDTTGTSNEQFF

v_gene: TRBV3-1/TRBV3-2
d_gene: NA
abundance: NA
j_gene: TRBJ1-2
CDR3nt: TGTGCCAGCAGCCAAGGGCCATCGACAGCCCCATTCCACTATGGCTACACCTTC
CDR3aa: CASSQGPSTAPFHYGYTF

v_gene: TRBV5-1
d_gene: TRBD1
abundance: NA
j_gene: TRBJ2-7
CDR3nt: TGCGCCAGCAGCTGGGGGGGACAGGGCCTCTCCTACGAGCAGTACTTC
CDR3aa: CASSWGGQGLSYEQYF

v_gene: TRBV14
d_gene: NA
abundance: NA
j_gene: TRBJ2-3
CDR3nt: TGTGCCAGCAGCCAAGAGCCTCGGGAGCGGATGAGCACAGATACGCAGTATTTT
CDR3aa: CASSQEPRERMSTDTQYF

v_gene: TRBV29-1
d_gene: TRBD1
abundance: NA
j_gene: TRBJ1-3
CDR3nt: TGCAGCGTACTAGAGGGGGCCAGAAACACCATATATTTT
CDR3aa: CSVLEGARNTIYF

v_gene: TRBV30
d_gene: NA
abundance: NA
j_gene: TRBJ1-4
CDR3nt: TGTACGCGCCGGGTTTTTTTTGAAAAACTGTTTTTT
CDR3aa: CTRRVFFEKLFF

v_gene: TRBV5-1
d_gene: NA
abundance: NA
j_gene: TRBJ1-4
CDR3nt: TGCGCCAGCAGCCTCGGCGGTCGGAATAATGAAAAACTGTTTTTT
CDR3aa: CASSLGGRNNEKLFF

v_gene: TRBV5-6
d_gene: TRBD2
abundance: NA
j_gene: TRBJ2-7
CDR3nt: TGTGCCAGCAGCTTGGTCGGACTAGCGGGGGGACGCTCCTACGAGCAGTACTTC
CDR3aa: CASSLVGLAGGRSYEQYF

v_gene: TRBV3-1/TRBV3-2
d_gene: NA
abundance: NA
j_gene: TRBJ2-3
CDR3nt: TGTGCCAGCAGGGACATACAGAGCACAGATACGCAGTATTTT
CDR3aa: CASRDIQSTDTQYF

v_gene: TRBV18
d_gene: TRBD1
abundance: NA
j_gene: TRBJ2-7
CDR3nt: TGTGCCAGCTCACGCGCCGGGACAGGGGCTAACTACGAGCAGTACTTC
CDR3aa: CASSRAGTGANYEQYF

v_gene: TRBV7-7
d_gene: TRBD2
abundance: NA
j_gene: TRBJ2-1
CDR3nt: TGTGCCAGCAGCAAGACTAGCGGTCGCCAGGGATACAATGAGCAGTTCTTC
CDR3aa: CASSKTSGRQGYNEQFF

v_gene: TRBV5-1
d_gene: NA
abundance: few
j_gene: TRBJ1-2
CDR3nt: TGCGCCAGCAGCTTGGAGGGCGATGTGAGTGGCTACACCTTC
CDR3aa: CASSLEGDVSGYTF

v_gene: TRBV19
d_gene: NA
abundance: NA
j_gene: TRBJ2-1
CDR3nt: TGTGCCAGTAGTATGAGTTGGGGGGCCTACAATGAGCAGTTCTTC
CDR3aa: CASSMSWGAYNEQFF

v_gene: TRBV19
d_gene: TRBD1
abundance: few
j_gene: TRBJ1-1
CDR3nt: TGTGCCAGCGCGGGACAGATCGTGAACACTGAAGCTTTCTTT
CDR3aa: CASAGQIVNTEAFF

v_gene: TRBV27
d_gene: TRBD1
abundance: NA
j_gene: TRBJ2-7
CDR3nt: TGTGCCAGCAGTCTTGAATCACCGGGACAGGACTCCTACGAGCAGTACTTC
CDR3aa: CASSLESPGQDSYEQYF

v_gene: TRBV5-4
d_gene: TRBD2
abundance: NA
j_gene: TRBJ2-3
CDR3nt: TGTGCCAGCAGCTTCCGACTAGCGGAGTTCACAGATACGCAGTATTTT
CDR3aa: CASSFRLAEFTDTQYF

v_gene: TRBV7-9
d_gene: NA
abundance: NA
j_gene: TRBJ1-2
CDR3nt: TGTGCCAGCAGCTTAGCACAGACACGGTCTAACTATGGCTACACCTTC
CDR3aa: CASSLAQTRSNYGYTF

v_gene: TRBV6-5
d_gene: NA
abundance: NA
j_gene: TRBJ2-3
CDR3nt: TGTGCCAGCTCGTCTCTAGCGAGCACAGATACGCAGTATTTT
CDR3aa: CASSSLASTDTQYF

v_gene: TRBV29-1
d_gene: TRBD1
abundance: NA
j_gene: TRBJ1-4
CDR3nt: TGCAGCGGATCCAAGGGGGCGAGTGAAAAACTGTTTTTT
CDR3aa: CSGSKGASEKLFF

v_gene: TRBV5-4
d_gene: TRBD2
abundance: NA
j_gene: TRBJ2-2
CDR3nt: TGTGCCAGCAGCGAAGCTAGCGGGTCGAACACCGGGGAGCTGTTTTTT
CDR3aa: CASSEASGSNTGELFF

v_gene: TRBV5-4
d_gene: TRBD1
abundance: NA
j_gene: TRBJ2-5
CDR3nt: TGTGCCAGCAGCCCCGGGACAGGGGGCGCGGGGGGTCTAGAGACCCAGTACTTC
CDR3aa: CASSPGTGGAGGLETQYF

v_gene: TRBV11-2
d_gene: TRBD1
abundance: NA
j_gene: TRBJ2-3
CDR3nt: TGTGCCAGCAGCTTAGCCCGGACAGGGGTAGGGGATACGCAGTATTTT
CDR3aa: CASSLARTGVGDTQYF

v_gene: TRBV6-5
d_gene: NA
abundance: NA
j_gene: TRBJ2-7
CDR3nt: TGTGCCAGTACCCGGGACGGATCCTACGAGCAGTACTTC
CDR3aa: CASTRDGSYEQYF

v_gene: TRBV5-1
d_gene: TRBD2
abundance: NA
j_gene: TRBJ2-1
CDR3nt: TGCGCCAGCAGCCTACAGACTAGCCTTTACTCCAATGAGCAGTTCTTC
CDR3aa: CASSLQTSLYSNEQFF

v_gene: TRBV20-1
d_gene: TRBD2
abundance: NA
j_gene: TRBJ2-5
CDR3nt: TGCAGTGCTAGTGGCGGGGGGCTCCAAGAGACCCAGTACTTC
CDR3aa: CSASGGGLQETQYF

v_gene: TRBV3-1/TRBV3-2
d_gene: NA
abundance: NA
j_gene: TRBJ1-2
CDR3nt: TGTGCCAGCAGCCAAGAACCGAGGACGAGTGGCTACACCTTC
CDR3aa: CASSQEPRTSGYTF

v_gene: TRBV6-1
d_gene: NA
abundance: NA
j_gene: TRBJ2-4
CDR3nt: TGTGCCAGCAGTGGCCGGCTGGGGCAATCCAAAAACATTCAGTACTTC
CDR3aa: CASSGRLGQSKNIQYF

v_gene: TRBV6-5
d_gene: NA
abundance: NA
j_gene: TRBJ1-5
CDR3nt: TGTGCCAGCAGTCGCGAGGGGGTAGGCCGACAGCCCCAGCATTTT
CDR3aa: CASSREGVGRQPQHF

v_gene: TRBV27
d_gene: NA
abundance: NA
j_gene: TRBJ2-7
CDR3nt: TGTGCCAGCAGTTTGTGGGGGAACCTTCCCTACGAGCAGTACTTC
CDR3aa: CASSLWGNLPYEQYF

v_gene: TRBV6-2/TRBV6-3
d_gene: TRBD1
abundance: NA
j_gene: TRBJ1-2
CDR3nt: TGTGCCAGCAGTTTCACACAGGGGGTCTATGGCTACACCTTC
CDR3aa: CASSFTQGVYGYTF

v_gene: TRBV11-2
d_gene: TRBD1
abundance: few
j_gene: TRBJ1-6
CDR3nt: TGTGCCAGCAGCTTAGATCAGGGGGGGGCTTCACCCCTCCACTTT
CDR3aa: CASSLDQGGASPLHF

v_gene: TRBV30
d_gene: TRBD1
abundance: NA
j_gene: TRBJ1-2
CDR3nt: TGTGCCTGGAGTTTACAGGGGGCGCTCGGTGGCTACACCTTC
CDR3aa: CAWSLQGALGGYTF

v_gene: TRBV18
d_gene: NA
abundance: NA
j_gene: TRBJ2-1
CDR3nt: TGTGCCAGCTCACCAAATAGGGCAGGGGCCGGCTACAATGAGCAGTTCTTC
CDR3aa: CASSPNRAGAGYNEQFF

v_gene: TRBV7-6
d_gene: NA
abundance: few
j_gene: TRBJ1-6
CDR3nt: TGTGCCAGCAGCTTAGGAGTTGGGGTCAACGATAATTCACCCCTCCACTTT
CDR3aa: CASSLGVGVNDNSPLHF

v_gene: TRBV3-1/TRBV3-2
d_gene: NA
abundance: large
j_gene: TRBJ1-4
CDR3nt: TGTGCCAGCAGCCAATCCGCGTCCCTCGATGAAAAACTGTTTTTT
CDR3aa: CASSQSASLDEKLFF

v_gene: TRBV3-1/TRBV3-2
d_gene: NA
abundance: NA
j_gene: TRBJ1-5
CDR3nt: TGTGCCAGCAGCCAAGACAGCCAGAACAATCAGCCCCAGCATTTT
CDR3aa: CASSQDSQNNQPQHF

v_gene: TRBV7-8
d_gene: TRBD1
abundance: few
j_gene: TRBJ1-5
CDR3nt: TGTGCCAGCAGCTTAAGGGGGCGCTCACCCCAGCATTTT
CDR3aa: CASSLRGRSPQHF

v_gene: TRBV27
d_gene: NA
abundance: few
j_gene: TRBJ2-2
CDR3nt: TGTGCCAGCAGTTTATCCTCTTGGGCTCTCACGAACACCGGGGAGCTGTTTTTT
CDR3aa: CASSLSSWALTNTGELFF

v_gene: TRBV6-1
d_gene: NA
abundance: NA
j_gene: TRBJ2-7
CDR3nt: TGTGCCAGCAGTGAAGAGAGGGGACGGGCCTACGAGCAGTACTTC
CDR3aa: CASSEERGRAYEQYF

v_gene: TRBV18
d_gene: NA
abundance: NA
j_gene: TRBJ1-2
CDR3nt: TGTGCCAGCTCACCTGGGGCAGGAGGTACTATAAATGGCTACACCTTC
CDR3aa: CASSPGAGGTINGYTF

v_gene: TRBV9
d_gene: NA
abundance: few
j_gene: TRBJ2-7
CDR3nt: TGTGCCAGCAGCGTAGGCCATGGTTCCTACGAGCAGTACTTC
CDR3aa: CASSVGHGSYEQYF

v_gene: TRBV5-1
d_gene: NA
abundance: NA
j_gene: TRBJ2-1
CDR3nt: TGCGCCAGCAGCTTGGTGGTCCAAACGGGGTATTACAATGAGCAGTTCTTC
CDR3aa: CASSLVVQTGYYNEQFF

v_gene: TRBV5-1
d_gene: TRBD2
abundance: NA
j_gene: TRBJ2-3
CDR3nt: TGCGCCAGCAGCTCGGGACTAGCGGCCACAGATACGCAGTATTTT
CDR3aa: CASSSGLAATDTQYF

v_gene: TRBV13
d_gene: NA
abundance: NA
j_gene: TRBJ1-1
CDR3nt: TGTGCCAGCAGCTTCTATGGGGGCCCTGAAGCTTTCTTT
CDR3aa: CASSFYGGPEAFF

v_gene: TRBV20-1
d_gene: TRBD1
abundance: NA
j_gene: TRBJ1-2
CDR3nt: TGCAGTGCTAGTATCCCGGGACAGGGACTCATTGGGGGCTACACCTTC
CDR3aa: CSASIPGQGLIGGYTF

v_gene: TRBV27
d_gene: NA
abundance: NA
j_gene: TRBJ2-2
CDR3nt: TGTGCCACCCGGAGGGCCGGGGAGCTGTTTTTT
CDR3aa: CATRRAGELFF